This is a list of T cell receptor beta chains from one sample in a study of cytotoxic CD8 clonotypes in ibrutinib-treated CLL. The data were produced by immunoSEQ multiplex PCR, yet TCRdb's version contains in-frame clones alone and is incomplete. The table has about 97,000 clones, 75% to 80% seen once. The sequences come from PBMCs, collected after 24 months of ibrutinib treatment. The receptors stem from a human donor with chronic lymphocytic leukemia. Both conserved end residues are part of each CDR3. A D gene is named only where the DNA matches it firmly. Clone sizes are given selectively: once, few, many, or a class where the clone is expanded.

TRBJ1-2,TRBV4-3,-,-,CASSQQGLKLGYTF,TGCGCCAGCAGCCAGCAGGGCCTAAAGTTAGGCTACACCTTC
TRBJ2-3,TRBV28,TRBD1,-,CASSLPWGQGDTQYF,TGTGCCAGCAGTTTACCCTGGGGACAGGGTGATACGCAGTATTTT
TRBJ2-1,TRBV7-8,TRBD2,-,CASSQTSGRLNEQFF,TGTGCCAGCAGCCAGACTAGCGGGAGGCTCAATGAGCAGTTCTTC
TRBJ2-2,TRBV7-9,TRBD1,-,CASSLGRGFANTGELFF,TGTGCCAGCAGCCTCGGCAGGGGGTTTGCGAACACCGGGGAGCTGTTTTTT
TRBJ2-1,TRBV7-9,-,-,CASSLYAAEQFF,TGTGCCAGCAGCTTATATGCGGCTGAGCAGTTCTTC
TRBJ2-2,TRBV5-1,TRBD1,-,CASAGTGGTGELFF,TGCGCCAGCGCAGGTACAGGGGGCACCGGGGAGCTGTTTTTT
TRBJ2-2,TRBV4-1,TRBD2,-,CASSQGLREGNTGELFF,TGCGCCAGCAGCCAGGGGTTGAGGGAGGGGAACACCGGGGAGCTGTTTTTT
TRBJ2-7,TRBV11-2,TRBD2,-,CASSLGSGLVSYEQYF,TGTGCCAGCAGCTTAGGGTCGGGACTAGTATCGTACGAGCAGTACTTC
TRBJ1-5,TRBV11-2,TRBD1,-,CASSRTGGRDQPQHF,TGTGCCAGCAGCCGAACAGGGGGCCGGGATCAGCCCCAGCATTTT
TRBJ1-5,TRBV28,-,-,CASTLHESNQPQHF,TGTGCCAGCACACTGCACGAAAGCAATCAGCCCCAGCATTTT
TRBJ2-2,TRBV5-1,TRBD1,once,CASSLGTGYTGELFF,TGCGCCAGCAGCTTGGGGACAGGGTACACCGGGGAGCTGTTTTTT
TRBJ2-7,TRBV27,TRBD2,-,CASSRRLAGPYEQYF,TGTGCCAGCAGTCGACGACTAGCGGGACCCTACGAGCAGTACTTC
TRBJ2-1,TRBV25-1,TRBD1,-,CASRVDRAYNEQFF,TGTGCCAGCAGGGTGGACAGGGCTTACAATGAGCAGTTCTTC
TRBJ1-4,TRBV30,TRBD1,-,CAWSHGTGQEKLFF,TGTGCCTGGAGCCACGGGACAGGGCAAGAAAAACTGTTTTTT
TRBJ2-5,TRBV6-1,-,-,CASPEGQGWETQYF,TGTGCCAGCCCCGAGGGGCAGGGGTGGGAGACCCAGTACTTC
TRBJ2-3,TRBV5-6,-,-,CASSLEIFRESTDTQYF,TGTGCCAGCAGCCTGGAAATTTTCAGGGAGAGCACAGATACGCAGTATTTT
TRBJ1-1,TRBV30,-,-,CAWSGQLNTEAFF,TGTGCCTGGAGCGGACAATTGAACACTGAAGCTTTCTTT
TRBJ2-1,TRBV6-6,TRBD2,few,CASSSGLAGAYNEQFF,TGTGCCAGCAGTTCTGGACTAGCGGGGGCCTACAATGAGCAGTTCTTC
TRBJ2-7,TRBV7-8,TRBD1,-,CASSLTGAWREQYF,TGTGCCAGCAGCTTGACAGGGGCTTGGAGGGAGCAGTACTTC
TRBJ2-3,TRBV18,-,-,CASSNGQGDTQYF,TGTGCCAGCTCAAACGGCCAGGGAGATACGCAGTATTTT
TRBJ1-5,TRBV19,TRBD1,-,CASSISHRGRDQPQHF,TGTGCCAGTAGTATAAGCCACAGGGGGCGCGATCAGCCCCAGCATTTT
TRBJ2-7,TRBV5-6,TRBD1,-,CASSSGQTVAYEQYF,TGTGCCAGCAGCTCGGGACAGACGGTCGCCTACGAGCAGTACTTC
TRBJ2-1,TRBV11-2,-,few,CASSLGLARNNEQFF,TGTGCCAGCAGCTTAGGCCTAGCGAGGAACAATGAGCAGTTCTTC
TRBJ2-5,TRBV11-3,-,-,CASSLTGVATQYF,TGTGCCAGCAGCTTAACGGGAGTAGCGACCCAGTACTTC
TRBJ1-1,TRBV6-5,-,-,CASSSGTANTEAFF,TGTGCCAGCAGTTCCGGGACCGCGAACACTGAAGCTTTCTTT
TRBJ2-1,TRBV29-1,-,-,CSVEVRQVHNEQFF,TGCAGCGTTGAAGTCAGACAGGTCCACAATGAGCAGTTCTTC
TRBJ1-1,TRBV5-6,TRBD1,once,CASSLTGRGTEAFF,TGTGCCAGCAGCCTGACAGGGAGAGGCACTGAAGCTTTCTTT
TRBJ1-4,TRBV28,TRBD1,-,CASSLPLPDRGSEKLFF,TGTGCCAGCAGTTTACCCCTTCCGGACAGGGGAAGCGAAAAACTGTTTTTT
TRBJ1-1,TRBV28,TRBD1,-,CASSLTGEGTEAFF,TGTGCCAGCAGCCTAACAGGGGAGGGCACTGAAGCTTTCTTT
TRBJ2-1,TRBV7-9,-,-,CASSPRDSPSREQFF,TGTGCCAGCAGCCCGCGGGACAGCCCCAGTCGAGAGCAGTTCTTC
TRBJ1-1,TRBV10-3,-,-,CAISRYNTEAFF,TGTGCCATCAGTCGCTATAACACTGAAGCTTTCTTT